Presented here are 2 T cell receptor beta chains from one specimen sequenced in a study of cytomegalovirus exposure and HLA in healthy donors. The PCR ran on 60 Vbeta and 13 Jbeta primers. Using immunoSEQ multiplex PCR, the repertoire was profiled, and TCRdb retains in-frame clones only, with some absent. The sample lists about 140,000 clones; more than 65% were seen once. The sequenced sample was PBMCs. These receptors were obtained from a woman aged 25 to 39 in good health and CMV-seronegative.

In this sample, this clone turned up a few times. The chain recombines TRBV7-9 with TRBJ2-5; the match to TRBD2 covers 13 bases. The CDR3 runs 16 residues. Germline V gene data show CDR1 as SEHNR and CDR2 as FQNEAQ (reference sequence). V shed 5 bases, J shed 4 bases, and the junction held 7 bases outside the gene matches. DNA for the CDR3: TGTGCCAGCAGCCAACTAGCGGGGGGGCCGGGAGAGACCCAGTACTTC. Translating it yields CASSQLAGGPGETQYF.

The chain has TRBV5-4 and TRBJ2-1; D possibly corresponds to TRBD2 (5 bases). The germline V gene encodes CDR1 SGHNT and CDR2 YYREEE (reference sequence). The CDR3 is 14 amino acids. Trimming pared 0 bases from V and 9 bases from J, leaving 13 bases between. The DNA for the CDR3 is TGTGCCAGCAGCTTGGGTAGTCGGGAAGGTGAGCAGTTCTTC. Encoded protein: CASSLGSREGEQFF.